Below, one TCR beta chain is given with its context. Sequencing used immunoSEQ multiplex PCR; TCRdb keeps in-frame clones, though not all of them. The table shows approximately 150,000 clones, with 65% to 90% occurring only once. The data originate from a study of blood T cell repertoires in COVID-19. The length of the CDR3 is 14 residues. Trimming removed 6 bases at V and 7 bases at J, with 16 bases between. CDR1 and CDR2 (germline): MNHEY, SVGAGI. The sequencing input was peripheral blood. The chain uses TRBV6-5 and TRBJ1-5; the D gene is possibly TRBD1 (5 bases). The sequence derives from a man between 65 and 85 years old with acute or convalescent COVID-19. The CDR3 DNA follows: TGTGCCAGCAGGGACAACCAAGTGAACCAGCCCCAGCATTTT. The encoded protein is CASRDNQVNQPQHF.